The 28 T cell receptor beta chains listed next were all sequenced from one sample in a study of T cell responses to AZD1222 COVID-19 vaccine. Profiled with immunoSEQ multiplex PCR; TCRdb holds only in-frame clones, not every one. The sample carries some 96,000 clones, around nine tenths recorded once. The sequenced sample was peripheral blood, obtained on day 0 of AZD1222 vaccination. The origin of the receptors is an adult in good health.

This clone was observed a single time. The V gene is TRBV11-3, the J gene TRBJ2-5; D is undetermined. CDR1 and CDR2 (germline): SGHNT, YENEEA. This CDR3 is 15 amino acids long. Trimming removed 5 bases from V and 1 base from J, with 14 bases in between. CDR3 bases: TGTGCCAGCAGCACGAGACTTTTGCGCCAAGAGACCCAGTACTTC. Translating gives CASSTRLLRQETQYF.

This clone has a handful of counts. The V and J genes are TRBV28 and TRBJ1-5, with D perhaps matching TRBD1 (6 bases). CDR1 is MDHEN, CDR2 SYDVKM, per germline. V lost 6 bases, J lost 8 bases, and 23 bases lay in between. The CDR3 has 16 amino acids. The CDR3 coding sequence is TGTGCCAGCAGCCCCGGTGGAGGGGGGAGCATCAAGCCCCAGCATTTT. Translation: CASSPGGGGSIKPQHF.

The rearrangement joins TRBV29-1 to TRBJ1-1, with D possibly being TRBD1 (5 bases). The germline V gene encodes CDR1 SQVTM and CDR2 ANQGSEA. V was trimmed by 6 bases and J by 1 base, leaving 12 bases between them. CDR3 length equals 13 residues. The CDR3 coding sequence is TGCAGCGTCCAGGGTGGTGGGAACACTGAAGCTTTCTTT. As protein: CSVQGGGNTEAFF.

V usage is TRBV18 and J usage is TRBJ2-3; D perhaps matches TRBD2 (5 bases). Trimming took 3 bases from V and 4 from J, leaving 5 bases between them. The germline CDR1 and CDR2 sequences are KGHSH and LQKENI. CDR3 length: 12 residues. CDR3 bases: TGTGCCAGCTCACCCGGGGCAGATACGCAGTATTTT. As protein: CASSPGADTQYF.

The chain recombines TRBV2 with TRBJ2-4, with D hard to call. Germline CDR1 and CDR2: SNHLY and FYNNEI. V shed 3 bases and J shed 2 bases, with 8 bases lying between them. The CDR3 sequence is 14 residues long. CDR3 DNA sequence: TGTGCCAGCAGTGACTACAGTACCAAAAACATTCAGTACTTC. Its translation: CASSDYSTKNIQYF.

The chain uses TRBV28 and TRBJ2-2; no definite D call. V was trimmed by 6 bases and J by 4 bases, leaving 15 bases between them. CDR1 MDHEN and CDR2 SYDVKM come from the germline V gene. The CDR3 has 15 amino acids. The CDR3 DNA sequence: TGTGCCAGCAGCCCCTCAGGACCGCTCACCGGGGAGCTGTTTTTT. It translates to CASSPSGPLTGELFF.

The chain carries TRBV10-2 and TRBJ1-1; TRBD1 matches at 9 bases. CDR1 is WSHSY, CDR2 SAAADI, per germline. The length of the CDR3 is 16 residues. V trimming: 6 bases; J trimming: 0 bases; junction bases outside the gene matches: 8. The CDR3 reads CASRQSGTGLNTEAFF. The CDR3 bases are TGCGCCAGCAGACAATCCGGGACAGGGTTGAACACTGAAGCTTTCTTT.

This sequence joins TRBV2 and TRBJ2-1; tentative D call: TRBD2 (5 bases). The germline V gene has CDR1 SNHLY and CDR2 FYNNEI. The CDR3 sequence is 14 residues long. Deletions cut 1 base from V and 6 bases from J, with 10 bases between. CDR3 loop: CASSEVIASNEQFF. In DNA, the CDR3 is TGTGCCAGCAGTGAAGTGATAGCGAGCAATGAGCAGTTCTTC.

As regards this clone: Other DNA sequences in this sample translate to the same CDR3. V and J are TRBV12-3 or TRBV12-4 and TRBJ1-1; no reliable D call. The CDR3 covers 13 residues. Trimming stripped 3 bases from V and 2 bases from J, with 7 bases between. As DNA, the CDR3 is TGTGCCAGCAGTTTGACGGAAAACACTGAAGCTTTCTTT. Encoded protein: CASSLTENTEAFF.

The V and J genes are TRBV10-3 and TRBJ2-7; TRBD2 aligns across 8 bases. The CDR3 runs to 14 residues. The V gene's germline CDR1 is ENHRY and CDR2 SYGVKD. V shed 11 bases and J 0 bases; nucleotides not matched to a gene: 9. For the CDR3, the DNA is TGTGCCGGGGCGGGGGGCCCGAGCTCCTACGAGCAGTACTTC. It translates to CAGAGGPSSYEQYF.

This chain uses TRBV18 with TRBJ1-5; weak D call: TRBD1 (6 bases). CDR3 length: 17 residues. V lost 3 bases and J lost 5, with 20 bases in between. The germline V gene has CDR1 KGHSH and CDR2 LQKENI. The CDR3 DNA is TGTGCCAGCTCACCCCCCCAGCTAGGGGGATCACATCAGCCCCAGCATTTT. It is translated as CASSPPQLGGSHQPQHF. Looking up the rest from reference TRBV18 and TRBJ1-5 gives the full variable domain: NAGVMQNPRHLVRRRGQEARLRCSPMKGHSHVYWYRQLPEEGLKFMVYLQKENIIDESGMPKERFSAEFPKEGPSILRIQQVVRGDSAAYFCASSPPQLGGSHQPQHFGDGTRLSIL.

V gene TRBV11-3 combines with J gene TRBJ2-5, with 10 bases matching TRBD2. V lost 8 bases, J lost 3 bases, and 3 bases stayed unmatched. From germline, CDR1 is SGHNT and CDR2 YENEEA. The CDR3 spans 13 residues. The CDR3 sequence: CASALAGKETQYF. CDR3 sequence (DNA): TGTGCCAGCGCACTAGCGGGGAAAGAGACCCAGTACTTC. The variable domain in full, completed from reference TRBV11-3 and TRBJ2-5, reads EAGVVQSPRYKIIEKKQPVAFWCNPISGHNTLYWYLQNLGQGPELLIRYENEEAVDDSQLPKDRFSAERLKGVDSTLKIQPAELGDSAVYLCASALAGKETQYFGPGTRLLVL.

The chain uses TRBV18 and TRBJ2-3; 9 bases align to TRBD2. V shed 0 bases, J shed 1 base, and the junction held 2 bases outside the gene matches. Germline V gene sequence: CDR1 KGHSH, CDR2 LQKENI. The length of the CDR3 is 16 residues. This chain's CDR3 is CASSPPLAGGTDTQYF. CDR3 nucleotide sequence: TGTGCCAGCTCACCACCGTTAGCGGGGGGCACAGATACGCAGTATTTT.

The CDR3 loop reads CASSTRQGTPRGNGYTF. CDR3 nucleotides: TGTGCCAGCAGTACCAGACAGGGGACCCCTCGAGGGAATGGCTACACCTTC. The chain has TRBV6-2 or TRBV6-3 and TRBJ1-2, with 8 bases matching TRBD1. CDR1 is MNHEY, CDR2 SVGEGT, per germline. With V trimmed by 5 bases and J by 6 bases, 17 bases remained unmatched. The CDR3 is 17 residues long.

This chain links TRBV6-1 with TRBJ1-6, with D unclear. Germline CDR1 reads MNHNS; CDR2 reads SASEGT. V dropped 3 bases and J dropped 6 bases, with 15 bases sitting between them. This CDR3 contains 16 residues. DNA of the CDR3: TGTGCCAGCAGTGACGGCGCGGGCCGGTCTAATTCACCCCTCCACTTT. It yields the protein CASSDGAGRSNSPLHF.

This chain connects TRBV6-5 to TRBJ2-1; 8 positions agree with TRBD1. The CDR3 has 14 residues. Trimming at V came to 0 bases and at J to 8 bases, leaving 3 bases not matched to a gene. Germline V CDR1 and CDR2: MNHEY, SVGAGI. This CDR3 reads CASSYSTGAYEQFF. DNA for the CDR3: TGTGCCAGCAGTTACTCGACAGGGGCCTATGAGCAGTTCTTC.

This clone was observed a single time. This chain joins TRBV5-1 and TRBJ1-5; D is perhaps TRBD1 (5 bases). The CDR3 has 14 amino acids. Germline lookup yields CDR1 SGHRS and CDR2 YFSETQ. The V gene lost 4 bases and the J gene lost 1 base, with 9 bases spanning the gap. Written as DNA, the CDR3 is TGCGCCAGCAGCCCGGGGGGAAGCAATCAGCCCCAGCATTTT. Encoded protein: CASSPGGSNQPQHF.

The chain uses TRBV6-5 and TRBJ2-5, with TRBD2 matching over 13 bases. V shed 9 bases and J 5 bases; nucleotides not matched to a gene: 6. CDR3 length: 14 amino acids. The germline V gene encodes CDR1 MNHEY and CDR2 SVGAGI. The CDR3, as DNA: TGTGCCAGTACTAGCGGGGGGGCCGTGGAGACCCAGTACTTC. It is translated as CASTSGGAVETQYF.

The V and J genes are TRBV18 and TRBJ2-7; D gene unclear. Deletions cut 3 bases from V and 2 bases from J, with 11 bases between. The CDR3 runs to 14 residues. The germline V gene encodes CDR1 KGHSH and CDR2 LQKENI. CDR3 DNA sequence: TGTGCCAGCTCACCTTCGTTAGAGGCCTACGAGCAGTACTTC. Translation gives CASSPSLEAYEQYF.

The CDR3 loop reads CASSPQGHQPQHF. The CDR3, as DNA: TGTGCCAGCAGTCCTCAGGGGCATCAGCCCCAGCATTTT. The rearrangement joins TRBV25-1 to TRBJ1-5; TRBD1 is a possible D gene (6 bases). CDR1 and CDR2 from the germline V gene are MGHDK and SYGVNS. This CDR3 spans 13 amino acids. The ends were cut back, 5 bases at V and 5 bases at J, with 10 bases in the middle. The full variable domain, its missing parts supplied by reference TRBV25-1 and TRBJ1-5, is EADIYQTPRYLVIGTGKKITLECSQTMGHDKMYWYQQDPGMELHLIHYSYGVNSTEKGDLSSESTVSRIRTEHFPLTLESARPSHTSQYLCASSPQGHQPQHFGDGTRLSIL.

The CDR3 DNA sequence: TGTGCCAGTAGTATAAGGGCCAGTGACTCCGCGAACACCGGGGAGCTGTTTTTT. This encodes CASSIRASDSANTGELFF. The chain uses TRBV19 and TRBJ2-2, with D unresolved. The V gene lost 2 bases and the J gene lost 0 bases, with 16 bases spanning the gap. This CDR3 comprises 18 residues. Germline V CDR1 and CDR2: LNHDA, SQIVND (reference sequence).

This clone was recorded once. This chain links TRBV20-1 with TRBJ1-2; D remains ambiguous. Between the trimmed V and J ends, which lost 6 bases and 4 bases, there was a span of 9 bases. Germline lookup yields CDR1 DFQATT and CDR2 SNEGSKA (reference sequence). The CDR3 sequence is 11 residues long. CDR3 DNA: TGCAGTGCACAGCGGACCTATGGCTACACCTTC. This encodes CSAQRTYGYTF.

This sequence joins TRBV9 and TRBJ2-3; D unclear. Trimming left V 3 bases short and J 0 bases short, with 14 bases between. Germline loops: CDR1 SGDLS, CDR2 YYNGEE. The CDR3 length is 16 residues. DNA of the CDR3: TGTGCCAGCAGCGCCAATGATGCCCCTAGCACAGATACGCAGTATTTT. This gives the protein CASSANDAPSTDTQYF.

CDR3 in amino acids: CAWSVLGAKNTEAFF. CDR3 nucleotide sequence: TGTGCCTGGAGTGTTTTGGGCGCCAAAAACACTGAAGCTTTCTTT. J is TRBJ1-1 and V is TRBV30, with D hard to call. CDR3 length: 15 amino acids. CDR1 GTSNPN and CDR2 SVGIG come from the germline V gene (reference sequence). The V and J ends lost 0 bases and 2 bases respectively, with 13 bases between them. Supplemented by reference TRBV30 and TRBJ1-1, the full variable domain reads SQTIHQWPATLVQPVGSPLSLECTVEGTSNPNLYWYRQAAGRGLQLLFYSVGIGQISSEVPQNLSASRPQDRQFILSSKKLLLSDSGFYLCAWSVLGAKNTEAFFGQGTRLTVV.

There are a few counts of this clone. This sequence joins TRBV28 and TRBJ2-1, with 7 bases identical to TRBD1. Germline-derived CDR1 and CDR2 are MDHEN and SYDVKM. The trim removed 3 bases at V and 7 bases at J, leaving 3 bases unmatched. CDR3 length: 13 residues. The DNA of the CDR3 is TGTGCCAGCAGTTTTAGGGGGCAAAATGAGCAGTTCTTC. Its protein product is CASSFRGQNEQFF. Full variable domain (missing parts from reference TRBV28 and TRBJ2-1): DVKVTQSSRYLVKRTGEKVFLECVQDMDHENMFWYRQDPGLGLRLIYFSYDVKMKEKGDIPEGYSVSREKKERFSLILESASTNQTSMYLCASSFRGQNEQFFGPGTRLTVL.

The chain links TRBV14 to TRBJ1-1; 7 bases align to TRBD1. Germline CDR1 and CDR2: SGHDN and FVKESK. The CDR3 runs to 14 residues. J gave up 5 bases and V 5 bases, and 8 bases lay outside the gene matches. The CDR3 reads CASSLRQGGTEAFF. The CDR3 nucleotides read TGTGCCAGCAGCTTAAGACAGGGAGGGACTGAAGCTTTCTTT.

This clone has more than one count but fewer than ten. The DNA for the CDR3 is TGTGCCAGCCGAGACGGGGGTGAGGACACTGAAGCTTTCTTT. Translating it yields CASRDGGEDTEAFF. The J gene is TRBJ1-1, the V gene TRBV27; weak D call: TRBD1 (5 bases). V lost 8 bases and J 3 bases, leaving 16 bases between the germline ends. CDR1 and CDR2 from the germline V gene are MNHEY and SMNVEV (reference sequence). The CDR3 totals 14 residues.

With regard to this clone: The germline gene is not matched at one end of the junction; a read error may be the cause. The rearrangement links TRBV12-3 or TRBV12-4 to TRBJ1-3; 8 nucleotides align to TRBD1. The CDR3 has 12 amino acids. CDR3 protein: CASSFPPTGVNF. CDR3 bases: TGTGCCAGCAGTTTCCCCCCGACAGGGGTGAATTTT.